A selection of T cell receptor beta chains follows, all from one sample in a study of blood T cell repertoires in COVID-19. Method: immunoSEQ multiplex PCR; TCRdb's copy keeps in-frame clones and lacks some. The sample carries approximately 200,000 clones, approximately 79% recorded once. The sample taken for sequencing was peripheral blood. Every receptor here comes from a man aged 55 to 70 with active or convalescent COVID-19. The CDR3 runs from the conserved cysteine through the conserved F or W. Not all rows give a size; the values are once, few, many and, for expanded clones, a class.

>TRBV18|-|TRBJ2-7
CASSPVLGIYEQYF
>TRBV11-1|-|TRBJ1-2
CASHSGTGAYGYTF
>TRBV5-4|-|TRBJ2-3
CASSLDAGRTGDTQYF
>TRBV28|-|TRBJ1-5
CASSTGGNQPQHF
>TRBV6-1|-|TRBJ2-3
CASSETGGITDTQYF
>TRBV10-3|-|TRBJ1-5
CAISGQGVGQPQHF
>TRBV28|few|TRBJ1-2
CASREQGAGGYTF
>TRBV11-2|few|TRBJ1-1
CASSFVDSTEAFF
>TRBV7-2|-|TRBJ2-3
CASSLQVTNTDTQYF
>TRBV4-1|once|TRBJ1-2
CASSPMGYTF
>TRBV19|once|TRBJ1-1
CASSPRGGEAFF
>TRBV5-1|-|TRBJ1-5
CASSPGTGYQPQHF
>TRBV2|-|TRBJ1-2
CASSESRDYGYTF
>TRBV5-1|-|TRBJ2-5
CASSDRGETQYF
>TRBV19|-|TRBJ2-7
CASSIGTGTYEQYF
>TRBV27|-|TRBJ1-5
CASSLSTGGNQPQHF
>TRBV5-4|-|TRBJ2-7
CASSLGHPYEQYF
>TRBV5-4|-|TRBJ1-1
CASSLAPRGLRNTEAFF
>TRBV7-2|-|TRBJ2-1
CASSLAGAQVHEQFF
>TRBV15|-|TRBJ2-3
CATTPGQVGLAGGLDTQYF
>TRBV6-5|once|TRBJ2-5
CASRRGLAEETQYF
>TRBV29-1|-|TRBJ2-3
CSATPPGLAGGPQYF
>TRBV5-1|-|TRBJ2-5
CASSLTLAGVGGETQYF
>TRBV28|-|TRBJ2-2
CASKETSSAGELFF
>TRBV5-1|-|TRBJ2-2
CASSAQGDGELFF
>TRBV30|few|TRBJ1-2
CAWSGGQGGYTF
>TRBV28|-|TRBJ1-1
CASSSRTGRDNTEAFF
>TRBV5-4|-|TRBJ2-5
CASSTGQGGWETQYF
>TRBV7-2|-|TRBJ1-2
CASSLAVTAPYGYTF
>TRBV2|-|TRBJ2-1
CASSVSGTPNRNEQFF
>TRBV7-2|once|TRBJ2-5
CASSNAETQYF
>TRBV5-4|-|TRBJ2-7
CASSPTSGRAYEQYF
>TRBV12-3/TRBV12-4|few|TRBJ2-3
CASSFGDTQYF
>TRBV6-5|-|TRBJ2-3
CASSSDRGDTQYF
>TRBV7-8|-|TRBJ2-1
CASSPPGQGLLGVQFF
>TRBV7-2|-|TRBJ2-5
CASSFDRGFGTQYF
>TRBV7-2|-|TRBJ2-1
CASSFGLAPNEQFF
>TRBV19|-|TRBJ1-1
CASSPATQGVWDTEAFF
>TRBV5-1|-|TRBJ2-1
CASKLSGGKDEQFF
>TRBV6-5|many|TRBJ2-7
CASSFGRAYEQYF
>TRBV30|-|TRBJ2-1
CAWSLTSGHEQFF
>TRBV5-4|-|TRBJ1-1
CASSRRDRSPETEAFF
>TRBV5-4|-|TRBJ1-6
CASSSDPPGQFNSPLHF
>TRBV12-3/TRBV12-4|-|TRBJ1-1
CATRGGTNTEAFF
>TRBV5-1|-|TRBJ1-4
CASSTTGGVEKLFF
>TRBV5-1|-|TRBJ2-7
CASSPTNRLAGSYEQYF